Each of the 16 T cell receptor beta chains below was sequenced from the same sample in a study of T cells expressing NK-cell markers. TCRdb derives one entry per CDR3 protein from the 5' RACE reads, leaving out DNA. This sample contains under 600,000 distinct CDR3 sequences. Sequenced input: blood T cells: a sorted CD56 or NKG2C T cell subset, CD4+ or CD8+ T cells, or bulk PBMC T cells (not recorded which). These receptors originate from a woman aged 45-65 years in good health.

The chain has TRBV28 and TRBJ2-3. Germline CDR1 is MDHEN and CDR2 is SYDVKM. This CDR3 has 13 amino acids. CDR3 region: CASSFNDIDTQYF.

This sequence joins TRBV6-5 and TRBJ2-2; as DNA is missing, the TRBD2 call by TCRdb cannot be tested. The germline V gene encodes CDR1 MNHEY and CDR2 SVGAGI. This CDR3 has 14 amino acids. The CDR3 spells CASTAGLTTGELFF.

CDR3 in amino acids: CSARGRAVDYNEQFF. V usage is TRBV29-1 and J usage is TRBJ2-1. Germline V gene data show CDR1 as SQVTM and CDR2 as ANQGSEA. The CDR3 extends over 15 amino acids.

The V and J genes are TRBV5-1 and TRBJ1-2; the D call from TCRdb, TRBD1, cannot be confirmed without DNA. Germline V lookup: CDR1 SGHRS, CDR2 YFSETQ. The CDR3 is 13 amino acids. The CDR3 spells CASAETGVYGYTF.

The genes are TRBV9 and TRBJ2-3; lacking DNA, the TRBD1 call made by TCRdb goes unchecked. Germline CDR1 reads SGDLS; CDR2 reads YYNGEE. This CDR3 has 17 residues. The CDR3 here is CASSSRDRRISTDTQYF.

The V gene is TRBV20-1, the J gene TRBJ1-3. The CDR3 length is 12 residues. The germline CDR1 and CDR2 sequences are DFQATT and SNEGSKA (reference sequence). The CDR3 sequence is CSARDPKNTIYF.

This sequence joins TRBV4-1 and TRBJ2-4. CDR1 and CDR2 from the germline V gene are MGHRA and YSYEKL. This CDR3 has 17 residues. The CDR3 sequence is CASSQAPTGLAKNIQYF.

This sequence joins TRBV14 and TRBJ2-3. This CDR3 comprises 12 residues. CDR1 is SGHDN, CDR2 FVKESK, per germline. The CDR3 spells CASSQVGDTQYF.

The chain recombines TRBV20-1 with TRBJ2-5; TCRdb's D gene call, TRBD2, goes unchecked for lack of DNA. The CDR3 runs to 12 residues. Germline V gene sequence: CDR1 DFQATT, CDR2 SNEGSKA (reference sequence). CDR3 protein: CSASGGGETQYF.

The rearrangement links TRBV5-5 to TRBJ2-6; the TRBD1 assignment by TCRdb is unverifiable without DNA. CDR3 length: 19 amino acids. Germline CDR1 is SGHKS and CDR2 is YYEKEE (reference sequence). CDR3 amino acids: CASSFPRGALNSGANVLTF.

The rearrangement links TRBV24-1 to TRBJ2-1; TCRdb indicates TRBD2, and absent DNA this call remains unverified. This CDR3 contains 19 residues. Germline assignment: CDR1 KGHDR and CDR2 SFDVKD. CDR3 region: CATSDPPGGDSHSYNEQFF.

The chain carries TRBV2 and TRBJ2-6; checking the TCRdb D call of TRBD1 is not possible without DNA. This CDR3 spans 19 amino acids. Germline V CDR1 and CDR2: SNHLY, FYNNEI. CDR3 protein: CASSEAHGGSVTGANVLTF.

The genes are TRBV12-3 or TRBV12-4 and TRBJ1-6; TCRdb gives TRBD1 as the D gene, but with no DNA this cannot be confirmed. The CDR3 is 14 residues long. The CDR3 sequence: CASSGTLSRSPLHF.

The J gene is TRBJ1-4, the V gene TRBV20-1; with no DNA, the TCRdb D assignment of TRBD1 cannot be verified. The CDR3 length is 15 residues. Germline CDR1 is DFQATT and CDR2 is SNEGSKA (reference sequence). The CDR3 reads CSASPAGTGGEKLFF.

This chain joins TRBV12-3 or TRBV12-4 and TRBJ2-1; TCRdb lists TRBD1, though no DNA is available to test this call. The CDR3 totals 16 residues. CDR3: CASSRAVGGSYNEQFF.

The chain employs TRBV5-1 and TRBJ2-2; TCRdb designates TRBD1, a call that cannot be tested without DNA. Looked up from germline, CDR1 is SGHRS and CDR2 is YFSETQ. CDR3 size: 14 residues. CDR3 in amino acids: CASSPPFGTGELFF.